This is a list of T cell receptor beta chains from one sample in a study of robustness of blood B and T cell sequencing. Using its own MiXCR run on the PCR reads, TCRdb lists one record per CDR3 protein. The sample shows about 4,000 distinct CDR3 sequences, approximately 60% of them seen only once. The sequencing sample was made of peripheral blood. The receptors come from a human donor in good health. Each CDR3 is given with its conserved first and last residue. Fields, in order: CDR3 DNA, CDR3 protein, V gene, D gene, J gene, clone size. A D gene is named only where the DNA matches it firmly. Expanded clones get a size class; other rows say once, few or many, or leave the size out.

CDR3 DNA: TGTGCCATCAGTGCTAAGATAGTTGAGTGGCCCGGACGAGGGGTTAATGGCTACACCTTC
CDR3 protein: CAISAKIVEWPGRGVNGYTF
V gene: TRBV10-3
D gene: .
J gene: TRBJ1-2
clone size: few

CDR3 DNA: TGTGCCATCAGTGGCCAGGGGCGGCTGGAAGGAAACTATGGCTACACCTTC
CDR3 protein: CAISGQGRLEGNYGYTF
V gene: TRBV10-3
D gene: .
J gene: TRBJ1-2
clone size: few

CDR3 DNA: TGTGCCAGCAGCCAACTAGGGGAGATGAACACTGAAGCTTTCTTT
CDR3 protein: CASSQLGEMNTEAFF
V gene: TRBV13
D gene: .
J gene: TRBJ1-1
clone size: .

CDR3 DNA: TGCAGCGTTGAAACCGGGACAGGGAAGTTCTTC
CDR3 protein: CSVETGTGKFF
V gene: TRBV29-1
D gene: TRBD1
J gene: TRBJ2-1
clone size: .

CDR3 DNA: TGTGCCAGCAGTTACTCTCAAACCGACACTGAAGCTTTCTTT
CDR3 protein: CASSYSQTDTEAFF
V gene: TRBV6-5
D gene: .
J gene: TRBJ1-1
clone size: .

CDR3 DNA: TGTGCCAGCGTTGGGGGATCAGGGCGAGGAAGAGAGCAGTACTTC
CDR3 protein: CASVGGSGRGREQYF
V gene: TRBV28
D gene: .
J gene: TRBJ2-7
clone size: few

CDR3 DNA: TGTGCCAGCAGTCGATCGACAGGGATGGCCAATTCACCCCTCCACTTT
CDR3 protein: CASSRSTGMANSPLHF
V gene: TRBV14
D gene: TRBD1
J gene: TRBJ1-6
clone size: .

CDR3 DNA: TGTGCCAGCTCACCGGGTCGCTCCTACAATGAGCAGTTCTTC
CDR3 protein: CASSPGRSYNEQFF
V gene: TRBV11-3
D gene: .
J gene: TRBJ2-1
clone size: .

CDR3 DNA: TGTGCCAGCAGCCGGACAGGGGAACCCTACGAGCAGTACTTC
CDR3 protein: CASSRTGEPYEQYF
V gene: TRBV5-6
D gene: TRBD1
J gene: TRBJ2-7
clone size: .

CDR3 DNA: TGCGCCAGCAGCTTGGAGGGGACAGCTAACTATGGCTACACCTTC
CDR3 protein: CASSLEGTANYGYTF
V gene: TRBV5-1
D gene: TRBD1
J gene: TRBJ1-2
clone size: .

CDR3 DNA: TGCGCCAGCAGTCCAGGATTTGGCGATGGCTACACCTTC
CDR3 protein: CASSPGFGDGYTF
V gene: TRBV5-1
D gene: .
J gene: TRBJ1-2
clone size: .

CDR3 DNA: TGCAGCGTTGAAGATCAAAGGATGAACTATGGCTACACCTTC
CDR3 protein: CSVEDQRMNYGYTF
V gene: TRBV29-1
D gene: .
J gene: TRBJ1-2
clone size: once

CDR3 DNA: TGTGCCAGCAGCTTAACAGGGGGCCCCAATCAGCCCCAGCATTTT
CDR3 protein: CASSLTGGPNQPQHF
V gene: TRBV7-6
D gene: TRBD1
J gene: TRBJ1-5
clone size: few

CDR3 DNA: TGTGCCAGCACCCAACGGGGGGGCTGGAACACTGAAGCTTTCTTT
CDR3 protein: CASTQRGGWNTEAFF
V gene: TRBV5-6
D gene: .
J gene: TRBJ1-1
clone size: .

CDR3 DNA: TGTGCCAGCAGTCCAGGGGGACAGGGGGTCTACGAGCAGTACTTC
CDR3 protein: CASSPGGQGVYEQYF
V gene: TRBV12-3/TRBV12-4
D gene: TRBD1
J gene: TRBJ2-7
clone size: few

CDR3 DNA: TGCGCCAGCAGTGATTACGGAGAGCAGTACTTC
CDR3 protein: CASSDYGEQYF
V gene: TRBV10-2
D gene: .
J gene: TRBJ2-7
clone size: .

CDR3 DNA: TGCGCCAGCAGCCCTTCCCCGGGGGAAAAACTGTTTTTT
CDR3 protein: CASSPSPGEKLFF
V gene: TRBV5-1
D gene: .
J gene: TRBJ1-4
clone size: once

CDR3 DNA: TGTGCCACCAGCAGAAACAGGGAGAATGGCTACACCTTC
CDR3 protein: CATSRNRENGYTF
V gene: TRBV15
D gene: .
J gene: TRBJ1-2
clone size: .

CDR3 DNA: TGCGCCAGCAGCCGGAGTTCCAGGGGCACTAGCACAGATACGCAGTATTTT
CDR3 protein: CASSRSSRGTSTDTQYF
V gene: TRBV4-1
D gene: .
J gene: TRBJ2-3
clone size: .

CDR3 DNA: TGCGCCAGCAGCTTAGGACAACCGAACACTGAAGCTTTCTTT
CDR3 protein: CASSLGQPNTEAFF
V gene: TRBV5-1
D gene: .
J gene: TRBJ1-1
clone size: .

CDR3 DNA: TGTGCCATCAGTGATCTCGGGGACAGGGGCAGGGACACTGAAGCTTTCTTT
CDR3 protein: CAISDLGDRGRDTEAFF
V gene: TRBV10-3
D gene: TRBD1
J gene: TRBJ1-1
clone size: .

CDR3 DNA: TGCGCCAGCAGCCAGCCGACAGGGAGCAGGAATCAGCCCCAGCATTTT
CDR3 protein: CASSQPTGSRNQPQHF
V gene: TRBV4-1
D gene: TRBD1
J gene: TRBJ1-5
clone size: .

CDR3 DNA: TGCGCCAGCAGCTTAGCGGGGGGCCTCCACATGAACACCGGGGAGCTGTTTTTT
CDR3 protein: CASSLAGGLHMNTGELFF
V gene: TRBV5-1
D gene: TRBD2
J gene: TRBJ2-2
clone size: .

CDR3 DNA: TGCGCCAGCAGCCAAGTGAGGGGGGCGAACTATGGCTACACCTTC
CDR3 protein: CASSQVRGANYGYTF
V gene: TRBV4-1
D gene: .
J gene: TRBJ1-2
clone size: .

CDR3 DNA: TGCAGCGTTGAAGAGTGGGGTAGTGACACTGAAGCTTTCTTT
CDR3 protein: CSVEEWGSDTEAFF
V gene: TRBV29-1
D gene: .
J gene: TRBJ1-1
clone size: few

CDR3 DNA: TGTGCCAGCTCACACGTCCGGGCAGATGTCCCCTATGGCTACACCTTC
CDR3 protein: CASSHVRADVPYGYTF
V gene: TRBV28
D gene: .
J gene: TRBJ1-2
clone size: few

CDR3 DNA: TGTGCCAGCAGCCTCGGGAGGGGGGGCCATCAGCCCCAGCATTTT
CDR3 protein: CASSLGRGGHQPQHF
V gene: TRBV6-1
D gene: .
J gene: TRBJ1-5
clone size: .

CDR3 DNA: TGTGCCAGCAGCTTATCCGAGCAGTCTAGCACAGATACGCAGTATTTT
CDR3 protein: CASSLSEQSSTDTQYF
V gene: TRBV7-8
D gene: .
J gene: TRBJ2-3
clone size: few

CDR3 DNA: TGTGCCAGCGGTAGGTCGGAGACTAGGGGCACCGGGGAGCTGTTTTTT
CDR3 protein: CASGRSETRGTGELFF
V gene: TRBV27
D gene: .
J gene: TRBJ2-2
clone size: .

CDR3 DNA: TGTGCCAGCAGTTACTCGAGAGCCGTCGGGACTTCTAGCGGTGAGCAGTTCTTC
CDR3 protein: CASSYSRAVGTSSGEQFF
V gene: TRBV6-5
D gene: TRBD2
J gene: TRBJ2-1
clone size: .

CDR3 DNA: TGTGCCTGGAGTTTAGGGGAACCCGGGGAGCTGTTTTTT
CDR3 protein: CAWSLGEPGELFF
V gene: TRBV30
D gene: .
J gene: TRBJ2-2
clone size: .

CDR3 DNA: TGCGCCAGCAGCTTGGACTACCAGGGGAGTGGTTCACCCCTCCACTTT
CDR3 protein: CASSLDYQGSGSPLHF
V gene: TRBV5-1
D gene: .
J gene: TRBJ1-6
clone size: .

CDR3 DNA: TGTGCCTGGAGCATGACAGGGCTGGCTGAAGCTTTCTTT
CDR3 protein: CAWSMTGLAEAFF
V gene: TRBV30
D gene: TRBD1
J gene: TRBJ1-1
clone size: .

CDR3 DNA: TGTGCCACCAGTGATTTAAATCAGCCCCAGCATTTT
CDR3 protein: CATSDLNQPQHF
V gene: TRBV24-1
D gene: .
J gene: TRBJ1-5
clone size: .

CDR3 DNA: TGTGCCACCAGCAGAGACGGTACAGGGGGCCTTAATGAAAAACTGTTTTTT
CDR3 protein: CATSRDGTGGLNEKLFF
V gene: TRBV15
D gene: TRBD1
J gene: TRBJ1-4
clone size: few

CDR3 DNA: TGTGCCAGCAGTGAAGGGGGGACAGAGTATAGCAATCAGCCCCAGCATTTT
CDR3 protein: CASSEGGTEYSNQPQHF
V gene: TRBV2
D gene: TRBD1
J gene: TRBJ1-5
clone size: few

CDR3 DNA: TGCGCCAGCAGCTTGGTAGCGGGGGGGGTCGATACGCAGTATTTT
CDR3 protein: CASSLVAGGVDTQYF
V gene: TRBV5-1
D gene: TRBD2
J gene: TRBJ2-3
clone size: few

CDR3 DNA: TGTGCCATCAGGCCCGGACAGGGGGCAACTAATGAAAAACTGTTTTTT
CDR3 protein: CAIRPGQGATNEKLFF
V gene: TRBV10-3
D gene: TRBD1
J gene: TRBJ1-4
clone size: few

CDR3 DNA: TGCAGCGTTGCCTGGACAGCGAACACTGAAGCTTTCTTT
CDR3 protein: CSVAWTANTEAFF
V gene: TRBV29-1
D gene: .
J gene: TRBJ1-1
clone size: .

CDR3 DNA: TGTGCCAGCAGCCCCGATGAGTTCCAGTTCTTC
CDR3 protein: CASSPDEFQFF
V gene: TRBV7-9
D gene: .
J gene: TRBJ2-1
clone size: .

CDR3 DNA: TGCAGTGCTAGGGCAGGCGCCGGGGAGCTGTTTTTT
CDR3 protein: CSARAGAGELFF
V gene: TRBV20-1
D gene: .
J gene: TRBJ2-2
clone size: .